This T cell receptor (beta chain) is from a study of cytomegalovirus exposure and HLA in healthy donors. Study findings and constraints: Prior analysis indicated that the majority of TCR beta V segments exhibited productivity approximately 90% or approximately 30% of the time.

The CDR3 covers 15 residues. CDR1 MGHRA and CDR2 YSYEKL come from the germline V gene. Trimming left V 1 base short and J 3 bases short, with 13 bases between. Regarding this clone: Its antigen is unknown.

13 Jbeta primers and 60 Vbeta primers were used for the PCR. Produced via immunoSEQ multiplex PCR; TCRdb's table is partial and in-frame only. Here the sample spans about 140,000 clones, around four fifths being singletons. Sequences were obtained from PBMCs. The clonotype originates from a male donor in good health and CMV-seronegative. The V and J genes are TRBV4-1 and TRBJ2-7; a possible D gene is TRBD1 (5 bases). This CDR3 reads CASSQAAGRHYEQYF. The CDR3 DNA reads TGCGCCAGCAGCCAAGCGGCAGGGCGGCACTACGAGCAGTACTTC.